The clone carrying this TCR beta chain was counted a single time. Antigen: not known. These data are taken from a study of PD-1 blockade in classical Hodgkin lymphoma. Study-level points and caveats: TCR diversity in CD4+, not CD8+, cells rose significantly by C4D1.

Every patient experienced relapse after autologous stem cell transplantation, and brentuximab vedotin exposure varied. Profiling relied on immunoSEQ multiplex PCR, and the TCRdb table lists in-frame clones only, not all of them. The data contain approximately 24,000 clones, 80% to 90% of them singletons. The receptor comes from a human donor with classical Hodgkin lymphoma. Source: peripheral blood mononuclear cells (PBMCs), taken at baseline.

The chain's CDR3 is CASSSVSSSGNTIYF. The CDR3 DNA reads as TGTGCCAGCAGCTCGGTCAGTAGCTCTGGAAACACCATATATTTT. The chain joins TRBV7-2 to TRBJ1-3; D not resolved. CDR1 and CDR2 (germline): SGHTA, FQGNSA. The CDR3 contains 15 residues. V was shortened by 4 bases and J by 0 bases, with 10 bases between the two germline ends.